One and the same sample provided the 11 T cell receptor beta chains below, sequenced in a study of liver allograft versus peripheral blood T cells. Study at large: The study compared liver allograft T cell receptor repertoires against peripheral blood repertoires of liver transplant recipients.

TCRdb itself ran the reads through MiXCR, one entry per CDR3 protein. The sample lists 700 or so distinct CDR3 sequences; 38% were seen once. These receptors were obtained from a human patient who had a liver transplant. The T cells may partly be graft donor cells.

This clonotype occurred a few times. CDR3 coding DNA: TGTGCCACCGCTGGGCCTGCTAACTATGGCTACACCTTC. This translates into CATAGPANYGYTF. This chain connects TRBV7-2 to TRBJ1-2; the D is unclear. Between the trimmed V and J ends, which lost 10 bases and 0 bases, there was a span of 12 bases. This CDR3 spans 13 amino acids. The germline V gene encodes CDR1 SGHTA and CDR2 FQGNSA.

This clonotype has a handful of counts. This chain connects TRBV6-5 to TRBJ1-2; the D is unclear. This CDR3 is 15 amino acids long. The V end was cut by 4 bases, the J end by 4 bases, with 16 bases between. Germline V gene data show CDR1 as MNHEY and CDR2 as SVGAGI. CDR3 sequence: CASSFFSGEVYGYTF. The DNA for the CDR3 is TGTGCCAGCAGTTTCTTCTCCGGGGAGGTCTATGGCTACACCTTC.

Within the sample, this clonotype is medium-sized. The chain is built from TRBV6-1 and TRBJ2-1; 12 bases are a match to TRBD2. This CDR3 has 14 amino acids. Germline CDR1 MNHNS, CDR2 SASEGT. V shed 6 bases and J 8 bases; nucleotides not matched to a gene: 5. Here the CDR3 reads CASSLAGGPYEQFF. The DNA of the CDR3 is TGTGCCAGCAGCCTAGCGGGGGGGCCCTATGAGCAGTTCTTC.

The CDR3 protein is CASSLMTAKNTEAFF. DNA of the CDR3: TGTGCCAGCAGCTTGATGACAGCCAAGAACACTGAAGCTTTCTTT. This sequence joins TRBV27 and TRBJ1-1; possible D gene TRBD1, 5 bases. The germline V gene encodes CDR1 MNHEY and CDR2 SMNVEV (reference sequence). The CDR3 spans 15 residues. V was pared by 6 bases and J by 1 base, with 15 bases between.

This clonotype showed up just a few times. This sequence joins TRBV13 and TRBJ1-2; tentative D call: TRBD1 (6 bases). The germline gives CDR1 PRHDT, CDR2 FYEKMQ (reference sequence). This CDR3 has 14 amino acids. Trimming took 6 bases from V and 3 from J, leaving 14 bases between them. The chain's CDR3 is CASSLGGSYYGYTF. In DNA, the CDR3 is TGTGCCAGCAGTCTCGGGGGCTCATACTATGGCTACACCTTC. Full variable domain (missing parts from reference TRBV13 and TRBJ1-2): AAGVIQSPRHLIKEKRETATLKCYPIPRHDTVYWYQQGPGQDPQFLISFYEKMQSDKGSIPDRFSAQQFSDYHSELNMSSLELGDSALYFCASSLGGSYYGYTFGSGTRLTVV.

The chain combines TRBV28 with TRBJ1-4; D uncertain. Germline CDR1 and CDR2: MDHEN and SYDVKM. The length of the CDR3 is 14 residues. Trimming shortened V by 5 bases and J by 8 bases, and 15 bases separated the two germline ends. CDR3 nucleotide sequence: TGTGCCAGCAGTCGGACCTCGGTGAGAGAAAAACTGTTTTTT. This gives the protein CASSRTSVREKLFF. The entire variable domain, with the rest obtained from reference TRBV28 and TRBJ1-4, is as follows: DVKVTQSSRYLVKRTGEKVFLECVQDMDHENMFWYRQDPGLGLRLIYFSYDVKMKEKGDIPEGYSVSREKKERFSLILESASTNQTSMYLCASSRTSVREKLFFGSGTQLSVL.

V is TRBV6-5 and J is TRBJ1-5; 7 bases agree with TRBD1. The CDR3 is 17 amino acids. After removal of 6 bases from V and 1 base from J, the junction contained 12 bases not matched to a gene. Germline lookup yields CDR1 MNHEY and CDR2 SVGAGI. CDR3 loop: CASSPSSYRGSNQPQHF. The DNA for the CDR3 is TGTGCCAGCAGCCCATCTTCTTACAGGGGAAGCAATCAGCCCCAGCATTTT.

This clonotype qualifies as large (0.1 to 1%). The rearrangement joins TRBV30 to TRBJ1-3; no definite D call. This CDR3 spans 12 amino acids. Germline CDR1 and CDR2: GTSNPN and SVGIG (reference sequence). Trimming removed 4 bases from V and 0 bases from J, with 4 bases in between. CDR3: CAWKRSGNTIYF. CDR3 nucleotides: TGTGCCTGGAAACGCTCTGGAAACACCATATATTTT. The entire variable domain, with the rest obtained from reference TRBV30 and TRBJ1-3, is as follows: SQTIHQWPATLVQPVGSPLSLECTVEGTSNPNLYWYRQAAGRGLQLLFYSVGIGQISSEVPQNLSASRPQDRQFILSSKKLLLSDSGFYLCAWKRSGNTIYFGEGSWLTVV.

J is TRBJ2-1 and V is TRBV5-6, with 9 bases matching TRBD2. The CDR3 sequence is 15 residues long. J gave up 8 bases and V 0 bases, and 6 bases lay outside the gene matches. CDR1 and CDR2 (germline): SGHDT, YYEEEE. CDR3 in amino acids: CASSLEEREAYEQFF. The CDR3, as DNA: TGTGCCAGCAGCTTGGAGGAGCGGGAGGCCTATGAGCAGTTCTTC.

This clonotype was observed a handful of times. The chain employs TRBV10-3 and TRBJ1-1, with D hard to call. Trimming cost V 4 bases and J 3 bases, with 12 bases left between them. CDR3 length equals 14 residues. The germline CDR1 and CDR2 sequences are ENHRY and SYGVKD. The CDR3 region is CAISGAGRHTEAFF. CDR3 nucleotide sequence: TGTGCCATCAGTGGGGCAGGCCGTCACACTGAAGCTTTCTTT.

The gene calls are TRBV19 and TRBJ2-2; D is undetermined. The germline CDR1 and CDR2 sequences are LNHDA and SQIVND (reference sequence). This CDR3 spans 14 amino acids. Deletions cut 7 bases from V and 0 bases from J, with 9 bases between. The CDR3 coding sequence is TGTGCCAGTACCTACTTCGCGAACACCGGGGAGCTGTTTTTT. Translation gives CASTYFANTGELFF.